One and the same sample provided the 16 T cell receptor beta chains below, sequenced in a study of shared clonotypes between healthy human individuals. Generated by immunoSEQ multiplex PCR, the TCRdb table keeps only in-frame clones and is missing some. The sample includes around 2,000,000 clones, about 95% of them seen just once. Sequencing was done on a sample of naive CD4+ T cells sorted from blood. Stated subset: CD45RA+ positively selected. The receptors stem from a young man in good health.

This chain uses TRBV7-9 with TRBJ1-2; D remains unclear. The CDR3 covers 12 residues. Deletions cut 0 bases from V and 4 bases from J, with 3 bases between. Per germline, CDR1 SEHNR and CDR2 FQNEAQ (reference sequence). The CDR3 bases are TGTGCCAGCAGCTTAGCCCTCTATGGCTACACCTTC. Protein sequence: CASSLALYGYTF.

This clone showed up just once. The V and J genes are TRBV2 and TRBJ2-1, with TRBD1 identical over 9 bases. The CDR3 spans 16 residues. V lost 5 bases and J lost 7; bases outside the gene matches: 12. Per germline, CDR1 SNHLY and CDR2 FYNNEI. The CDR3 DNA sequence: TGTGCCAGCAGTTTATCCACCGGGACAGGGACAAATGAGCAGTTCTTC. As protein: CASSLSTGTGTNEQFF.

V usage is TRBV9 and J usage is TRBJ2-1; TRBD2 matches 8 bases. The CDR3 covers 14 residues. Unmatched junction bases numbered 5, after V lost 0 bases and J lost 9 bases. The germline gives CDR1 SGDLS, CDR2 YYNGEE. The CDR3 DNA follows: TGTGCCAGCAGCGTAGCGGGAGGGCCTGGTGAGCAGTTCTTC. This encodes CASSVAGGPGEQFF.

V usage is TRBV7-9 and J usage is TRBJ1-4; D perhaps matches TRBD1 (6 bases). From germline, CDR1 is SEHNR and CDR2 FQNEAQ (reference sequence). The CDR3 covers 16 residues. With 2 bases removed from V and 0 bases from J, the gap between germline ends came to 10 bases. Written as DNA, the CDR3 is TGTGCCAGCAGCTTACGTGGACAGCCAACTAATGAAAAACTGTTTTTT. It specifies CASSLRGQPTNEKLFF.

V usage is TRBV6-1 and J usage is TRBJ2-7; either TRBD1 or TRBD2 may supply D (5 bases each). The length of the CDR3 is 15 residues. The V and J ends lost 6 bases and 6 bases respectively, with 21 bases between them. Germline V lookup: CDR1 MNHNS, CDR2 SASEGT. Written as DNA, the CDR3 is TGTGCCAGCAGCGTCCCGGGACGGAACCCCTCCGAGCAGTACTTC. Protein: CASSVPGRNPSEQYF.

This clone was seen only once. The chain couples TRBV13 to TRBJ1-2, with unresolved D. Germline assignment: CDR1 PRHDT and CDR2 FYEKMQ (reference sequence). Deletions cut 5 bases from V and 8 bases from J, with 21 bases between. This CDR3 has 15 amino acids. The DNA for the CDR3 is TGTGCCAGCAGCCCCCAGTCACAGAGCTTGGCAGGCTACACCTTC. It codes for CASSPQSQSLAGYTF.

DNA of the CDR3: TGTGCCAGCAGTGGGGCCACCCAGGGGTCCAATGAGCAGTTCTTC. Amino acid sequence: CASSGATQGSNEQFF. This chain connects TRBV6-1 to TRBJ2-1; weak D call: TRBD1 (6 bases). Germline-derived CDR1 and CDR2 are MNHNS and SASEGT. With 4 bases removed from V and 6 bases from J, the gap between germline ends came to 16 bases. This CDR3 is built from 15 residues.

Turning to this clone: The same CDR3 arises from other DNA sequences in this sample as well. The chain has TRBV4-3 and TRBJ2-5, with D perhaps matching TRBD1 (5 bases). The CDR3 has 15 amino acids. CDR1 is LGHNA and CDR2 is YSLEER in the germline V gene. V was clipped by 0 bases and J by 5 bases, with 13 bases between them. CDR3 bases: TGCGCCAGCAGCCAAGAAGGACAAGGGGTCGAGACCCAGTACTTC. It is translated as CASSQEGQGVETQYF.

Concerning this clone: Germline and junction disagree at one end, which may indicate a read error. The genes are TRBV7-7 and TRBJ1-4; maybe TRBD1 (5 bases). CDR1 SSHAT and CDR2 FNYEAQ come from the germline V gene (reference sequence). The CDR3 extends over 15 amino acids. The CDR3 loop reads CASSLGTRGNEKLFF. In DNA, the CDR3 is TGTGCTAGCAGCTTAGGGACGCGGGGGAATGAAAAACTGTTTTTT.

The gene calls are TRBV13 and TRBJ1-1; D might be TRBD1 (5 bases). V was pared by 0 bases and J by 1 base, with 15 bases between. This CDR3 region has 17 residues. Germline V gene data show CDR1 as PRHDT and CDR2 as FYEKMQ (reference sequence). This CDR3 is CASSLGVGPRGNTEAFF. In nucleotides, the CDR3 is TGTGCCAGCAGCTTAGGGGTAGGGCCGAGGGGGAACACTGAAGCTTTCTTT.

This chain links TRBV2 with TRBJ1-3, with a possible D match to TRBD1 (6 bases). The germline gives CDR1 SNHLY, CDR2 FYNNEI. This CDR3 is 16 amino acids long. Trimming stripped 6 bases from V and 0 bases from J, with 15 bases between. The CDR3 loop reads CASSIQGAGSGNTIYF. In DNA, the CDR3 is TGTGCCAGCAGCATACAGGGTGCGGGCTCTGGAAACACCATATATTTT.

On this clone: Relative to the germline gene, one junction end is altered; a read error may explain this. CDR3 residues: CASSPGTDNTGELFF. The CDR3 DNA sequence: TGTGCTAGCAGCCCCGGGACGGACAACACCGGGGAGCTGTTTTTT. The genes are TRBV7-7 and TRBJ2-2; D might be TRBD1 or TRBD2, each matching 5 bases. Germline V CDR1 and CDR2: SSHAT, FNYEAQ (reference sequence). The CDR3 contains 15 residues.

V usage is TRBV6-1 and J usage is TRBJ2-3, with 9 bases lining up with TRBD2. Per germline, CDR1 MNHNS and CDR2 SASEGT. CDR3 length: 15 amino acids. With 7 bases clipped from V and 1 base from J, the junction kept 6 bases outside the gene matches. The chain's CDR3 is CASTPGLARTDTQYF. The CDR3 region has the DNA TGTGCCAGCACTCCGGGACTAGCCCGCACAGATACGCAGTATTTT.

Here the CDR3 DNA reads TGCGCCAGCAGCTTATCCGGGACTAGCCCGAATGAGCAGTTCTTC. Its protein product is CASSLSGTSPNEQFF. The chain employs TRBV5-1 and TRBJ2-1; TRBD2 aligns across 9 bases. V lost 2 bases to trimming and J lost 7 bases; unmatched junction nucleotides: 7. The length of the CDR3 is 15 residues. CDR1 SGHRS and CDR2 YFSETQ come from the germline V gene.

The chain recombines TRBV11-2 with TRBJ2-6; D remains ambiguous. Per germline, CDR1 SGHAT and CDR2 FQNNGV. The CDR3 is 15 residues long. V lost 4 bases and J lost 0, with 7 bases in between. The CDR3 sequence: CASSSLYSGANVLTF. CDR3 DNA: TGTGCCAGCAGCTCCCTTTACTCTGGGGCCAACGTCCTGACTTTC.

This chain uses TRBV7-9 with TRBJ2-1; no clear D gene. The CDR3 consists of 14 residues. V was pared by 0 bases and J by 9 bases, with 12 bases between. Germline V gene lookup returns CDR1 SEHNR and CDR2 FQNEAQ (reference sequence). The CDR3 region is CASSLALGQIEQFF. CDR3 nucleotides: TGTGCCAGCAGCTTAGCGCTAGGGCAGATTGAGCAGTTCTTC. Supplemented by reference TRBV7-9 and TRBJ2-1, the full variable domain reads DTGVSQNPRHKITKRGQNVTFRCDPISEHNRLYWYRQTLGQGPEFLTYFQNEAQLEKSRLLSDRFSAERPKGSFSTLEIQRTEQGDSAMYLCASSLALGQIEQFFGPGTRLTVL.